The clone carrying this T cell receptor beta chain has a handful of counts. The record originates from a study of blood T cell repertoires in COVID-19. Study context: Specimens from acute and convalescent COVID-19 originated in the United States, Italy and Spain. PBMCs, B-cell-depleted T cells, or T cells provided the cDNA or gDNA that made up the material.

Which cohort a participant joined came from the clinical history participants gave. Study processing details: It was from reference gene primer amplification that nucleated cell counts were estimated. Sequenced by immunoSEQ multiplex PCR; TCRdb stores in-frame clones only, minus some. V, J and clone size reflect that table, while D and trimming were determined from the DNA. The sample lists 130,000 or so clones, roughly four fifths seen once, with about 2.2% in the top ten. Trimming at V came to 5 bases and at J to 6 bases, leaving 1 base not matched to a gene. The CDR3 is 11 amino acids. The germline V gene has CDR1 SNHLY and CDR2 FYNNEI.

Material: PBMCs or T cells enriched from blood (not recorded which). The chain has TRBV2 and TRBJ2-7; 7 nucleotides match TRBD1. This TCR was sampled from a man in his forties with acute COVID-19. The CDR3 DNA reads TGTGCCAGCAGTTCAGGGGGCGAGCAGTACTTC. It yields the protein CASSSGGEQYF.